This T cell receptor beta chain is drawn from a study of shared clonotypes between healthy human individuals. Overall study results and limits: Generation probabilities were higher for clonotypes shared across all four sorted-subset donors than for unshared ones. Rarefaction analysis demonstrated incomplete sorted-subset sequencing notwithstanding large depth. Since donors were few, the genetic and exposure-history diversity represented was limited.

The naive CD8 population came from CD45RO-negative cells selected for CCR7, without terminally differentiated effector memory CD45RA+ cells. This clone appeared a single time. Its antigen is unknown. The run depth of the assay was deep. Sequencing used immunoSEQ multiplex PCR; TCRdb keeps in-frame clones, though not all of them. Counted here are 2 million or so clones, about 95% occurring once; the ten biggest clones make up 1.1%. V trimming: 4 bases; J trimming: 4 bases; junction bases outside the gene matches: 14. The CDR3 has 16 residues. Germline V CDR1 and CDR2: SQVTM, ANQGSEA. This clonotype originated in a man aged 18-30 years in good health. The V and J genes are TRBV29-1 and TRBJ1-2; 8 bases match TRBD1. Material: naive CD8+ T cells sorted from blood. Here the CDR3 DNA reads TGCAGCGTTGGGCCGGGGGCCGGGACAGGCGGCTATGGCTACACCTTC. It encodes CSVGPGAGTGGYGYTF.